These T cell receptor beta chains were read from a single sample in a study of Ad26.COV2.S vaccination and SARS-CoV-2 variants. Data came from immunoSEQ multiplex PCR; TCRdb stores just in-frame clones and leaves some out. The table has under 500,000 clones, about nine tenths seen once. The specimen comprised peripheral blood, sampled in a trial of Ad26.COV2.S vaccine versus placebo. The receptors shown here come from a person aged 18-60 years who received the Ad26.COV2.S COVID-19 vaccine or a placebo. CDR3s include the opening cysteine and the closing phenylalanine or tryptophan. A D gene is named only where the DNA matches it firmly. Not every row has a clone size; where given, it reads once, few, many or a size class.

d_gene: .; v_gene: TRBV30; abundance: .; j_gene: TRBJ2-7; CDR3aa: CAWSFGSYEQYF; CDR3nt: TGTGCCTGGAGTTTCGGCTCCTACGAGCAGTACTTC
d_gene: .; v_gene: TRBV28; abundance: .; j_gene: TRBJ1-5; CDR3aa: CASSLTGLNQPQHF; CDR3nt: TGTGCCAGCAGTCTGACAGGCCTCAATCAGCCCCAGCATTTT
d_gene: .; v_gene: TRBV5-1; abundance: .; j_gene: TRBJ2-5; CDR3aa: CASSPTQTRVETQYF; CDR3nt: TGCGCCAGCAGCCCGACGCAGACTAGGGTGGAGACCCAGTACTTC
d_gene: .; v_gene: TRBV6-5; abundance: .; j_gene: TRBJ1-3; CDR3aa: CASSGAGAAGNTIYF; CDR3nt: TGTGCCAGCAGCGGGGCGGGGGCAGCGGGAAACACCATATATTTT
d_gene: TRBD1; v_gene: TRBV19; abundance: .; j_gene: TRBJ2-7; CDR3aa: CASSISTGSVYEQYF; CDR3nt: TGTGCCAGTAGTATTTCGACAGGGTCCGTTTACGAGCAGTACTTC
d_gene: .; v_gene: TRBV7-2; abundance: .; j_gene: TRBJ2-5; CDR3aa: CASSSMRQETQYF; CDR3nt: TGTGCCAGCAGCTCAATGCGGCAAGAGACCCAGTACTTC
d_gene: .; v_gene: TRBV4-1; abundance: .; j_gene: TRBJ2-2; CDR3aa: CASSQDTGELFF; CDR3nt: TGCGCCAGCAGCCAAGATACCGGGGAGCTGTTTTTT
d_gene: .; v_gene: TRBV12-3/TRBV12-4; abundance: .; j_gene: TRBJ1-1; CDR3aa: CASSLDTEAFF; CDR3nt: TGTGCCAGCAGTTTGGACACTGAAGCTTTCTTT
d_gene: TRBD1; v_gene: TRBV6-5; abundance: .; j_gene: TRBJ2-2; CDR3aa: CASKFGTGDTGELFF; CDR3nt: TGTGCCAGCAAGTTTGGGACAGGCGACACCGGGGAGCTGTTTTTT
d_gene: .; v_gene: TRBV27; abundance: .; j_gene: TRBJ1-5; CDR3aa: CASSLSEGRTGQPQHF; CDR3nt: TGTGCCAGCAGTTTAAGTGAGGGCAGAACGGGACAGCCCCAGCATTTT
d_gene: TRBD2; v_gene: TRBV3-1/TRBV3-2; abundance: .; j_gene: TRBJ2-3; CDR3aa: CASSRLAGGITDTQYF; CDR3nt: TGTGCCAGCAGTCGACTAGCGGGGGGTATCACAGATACGCAGTATTTT
d_gene: .; v_gene: TRBV5-6; abundance: .; j_gene: TRBJ1-1; CDR3aa: CASSPQAAVWPEAFF; CDR3nt: TGTGCCAGCAGCCCTCAAGCCGCGGTGTGGCCTGAAGCTTTCTTT
d_gene: .; v_gene: TRBV5-5; abundance: .; j_gene: TRBJ2-7; CDR3aa: CASSPAGSYEQYF; CDR3nt: TGTGCCAGCAGCCCCGCGGGCTCCTACGAGCAGTACTTC
d_gene: .; v_gene: TRBV6-5; abundance: few; j_gene: TRBJ1-3; CDR3aa: CASSFSNTIYF; CDR3nt: TGTGCCAGCAGTTTCTCAAACACCATATATTTT
d_gene: TRBD1; v_gene: TRBV18; abundance: .; j_gene: TRBJ2-7; CDR3aa: CASRSGGRGRVNEQYF; CDR3nt: TGTGCCAGCCGTTCAGGTGGCAGGGGGCGCGTAAACGAGCAGTACTTC
d_gene: .; v_gene: TRBV30; abundance: .; j_gene: TRBJ2-2; CDR3aa: CACPPGLANTGELFF; CDR3nt: TGTGCCTGTCCCCCGGGACTGGCGAACACCGGGGAGCTGTTTTTT
d_gene: .; v_gene: TRBV19; abundance: .; j_gene: TRBJ2-2; CDR3aa: CASSAYNDNTGELFF; CDR3nt: TGTGCCAGTAGTGCCTATAATGATAACACCGGGGAGCTGTTTTTT
d_gene: TRBD1; v_gene: TRBV9; abundance: .; j_gene: TRBJ2-1; CDR3aa: CASSEEGQGAEYNEQFF; CDR3nt: TGTGCCAGCAGCGAGGAGGGACAGGGGGCGGAGTACAATGAGCAGTTCTTC
d_gene: TRBD1; v_gene: TRBV2; abundance: .; j_gene: TRBJ1-3; CDR3aa: CASSSDRAGNTIYF; CDR3nt: TGTGCCAGCAGTAGTGACAGGGCGGGAAACACCATATATTTT
d_gene: .; v_gene: TRBV7-9; abundance: .; j_gene: TRBJ1-1; CDR3aa: CASSFSNRNTEAFF; CDR3nt: TGTGCCAGCAGCTTTAGTAATAGGAACACTGAAGCTTTCTTT
d_gene: TRBD1; v_gene: TRBV7-6; abundance: .; j_gene: TRBJ2-7; CDR3aa: CASSFGQGTSYEQYF; CDR3nt: TGTGCCAGCAGCTTCGGACAGGGGACGAGTTACGAGCAGTACTTC
d_gene: .; v_gene: TRBV3-1/TRBV3-2; abundance: .; j_gene: TRBJ1-1; CDR3aa: CASSPFSDQAAAFF; CDR3nt: TGTGCCAGCAGCCCCTTTTCGGACCAGGCCGCAGCTTTCTTT
d_gene: .; v_gene: TRBV5-1; abundance: .; j_gene: TRBJ1-2; CDR3aa: CASSLYQGDGYTF; CDR3nt: TGCGCCAGCAGCTTGTATCAGGGCGACGGCTACACCTTC
d_gene: TRBD2; v_gene: TRBV6-6; abundance: .; j_gene: TRBJ2-1; CDR3aa: CASSYSGGGAFF; CDR3nt: TGTGCCAGCAGTTACTCCGGCGGGGGGGCATTCTTC
d_gene: .; v_gene: TRBV7-9; abundance: few; j_gene: TRBJ1-4; CDR3aa: CASSLWEGPTNEKLFF; CDR3nt: TGTGCCAGCAGCTTATGGGAGGGGCCAACTAATGAAAAACTGTTTTTT
d_gene: .; v_gene: TRBV5-1; abundance: .; j_gene: TRBJ2-7; CDR3aa: CARERSASYEQYF; CDR3nt: TGCGCCAGGGAAAGAAGCGCCTCCTACGAGCAGTACTTC
d_gene: .; v_gene: TRBV6-1; abundance: few; j_gene: TRBJ1-2; CDR3aa: CASSEVLFNNYGYTF; CDR3nt: TGTGCCAGCAGTGAAGTCCTGTTCAACAACTATGGCTACACCTTC
d_gene: .; v_gene: TRBV5-5; abundance: .; j_gene: TRBJ1-6; CDR3aa: CASSWGHVTSNSPLHF; CDR3nt: TGTGCCAGCAGCTGGGGACATGTTACCTCAAATTCACCCCTCCACTTT
d_gene: .; v_gene: TRBV7-9; abundance: .; j_gene: TRBJ1-2; CDR3aa: CASSLIGQVANYGYTF; CDR3nt: TGTGCCAGCAGCTTAATTGGACAAGTAGCTAACTATGGCTACACCTTC
d_gene: .; v_gene: TRBV18; abundance: .; j_gene: TRBJ2-7; CDR3aa: CASSPPVSRSSYEQYF; CDR3nt: TGTGCCAGCTCACCACCGGTCTCCAGAAGCTCCTACGAGCAGTACTTC
d_gene: TRBD2; v_gene: TRBV11-2; abundance: .; j_gene: TRBJ2-1; CDR3aa: CASNPGGAVYNEQFF; CDR3nt: TGTGCCAGCAACCCCGGGGGGGCGGTGTACAATGAGCAGTTCTTC